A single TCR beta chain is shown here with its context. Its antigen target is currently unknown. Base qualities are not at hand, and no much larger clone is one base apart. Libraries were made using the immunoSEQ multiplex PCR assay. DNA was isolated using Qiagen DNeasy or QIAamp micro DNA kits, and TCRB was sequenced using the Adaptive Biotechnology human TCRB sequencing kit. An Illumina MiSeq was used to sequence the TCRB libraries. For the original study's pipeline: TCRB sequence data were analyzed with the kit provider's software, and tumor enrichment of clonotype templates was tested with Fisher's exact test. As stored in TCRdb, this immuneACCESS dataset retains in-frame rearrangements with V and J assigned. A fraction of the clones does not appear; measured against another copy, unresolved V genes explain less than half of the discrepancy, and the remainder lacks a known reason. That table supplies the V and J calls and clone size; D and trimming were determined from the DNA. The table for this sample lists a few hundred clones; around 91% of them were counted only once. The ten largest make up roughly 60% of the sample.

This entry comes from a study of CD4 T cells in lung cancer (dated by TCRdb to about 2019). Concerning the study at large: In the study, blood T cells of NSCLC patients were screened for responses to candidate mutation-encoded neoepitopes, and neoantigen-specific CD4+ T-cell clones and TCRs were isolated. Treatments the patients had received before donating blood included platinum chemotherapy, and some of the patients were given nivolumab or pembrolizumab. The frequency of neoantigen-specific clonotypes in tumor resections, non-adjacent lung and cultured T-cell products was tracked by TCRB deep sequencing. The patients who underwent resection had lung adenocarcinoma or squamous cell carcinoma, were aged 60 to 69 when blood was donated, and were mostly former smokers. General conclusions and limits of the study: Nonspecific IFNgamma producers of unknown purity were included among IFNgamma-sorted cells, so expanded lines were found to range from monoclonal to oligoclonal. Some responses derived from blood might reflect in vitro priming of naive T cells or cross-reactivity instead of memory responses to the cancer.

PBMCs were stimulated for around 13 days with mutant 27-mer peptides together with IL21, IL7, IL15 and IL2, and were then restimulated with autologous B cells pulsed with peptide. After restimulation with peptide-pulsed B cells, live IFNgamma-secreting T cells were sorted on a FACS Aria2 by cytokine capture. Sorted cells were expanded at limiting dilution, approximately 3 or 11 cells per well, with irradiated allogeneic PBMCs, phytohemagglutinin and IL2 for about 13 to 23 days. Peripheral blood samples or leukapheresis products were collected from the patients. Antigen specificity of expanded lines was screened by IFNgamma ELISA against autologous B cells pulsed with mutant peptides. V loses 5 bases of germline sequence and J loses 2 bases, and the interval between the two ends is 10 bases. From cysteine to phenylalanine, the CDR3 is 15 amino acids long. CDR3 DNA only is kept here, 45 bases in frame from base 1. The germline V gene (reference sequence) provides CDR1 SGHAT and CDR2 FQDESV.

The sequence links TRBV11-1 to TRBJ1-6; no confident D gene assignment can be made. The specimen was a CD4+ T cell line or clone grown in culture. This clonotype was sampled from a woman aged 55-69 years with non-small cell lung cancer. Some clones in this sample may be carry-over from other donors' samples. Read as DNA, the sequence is TGTGCCAGCAGCCCGGATGTCCCCTATAATTCACCCCTCCACTTT. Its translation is CASSPDVPYNSPLHF. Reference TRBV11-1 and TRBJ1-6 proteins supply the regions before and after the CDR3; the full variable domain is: EAEVAQSPRYKITEKSQAVAFWCDPISGHATLYWYRQILGQGPELLVQFQDESVVDDSQLPKDRFSAERLKGVDSTLKIQPAELGDSAMYLCASSPDVPYNSPLHFGNGTRLTVT.